The clone carrying this T cell receptor (beta chain) showed up just a few times. Its antigen is undetermined. The data derive from a study of T-cell reconstitution after alpha-beta-depleted transplantation in children. General study findings and limits: At around two months after transplant, the alpha-beta T cells were reportedly derived from several hundred expanded clones that came from non-depleted graft cells. Where some patients showed high TCRbeta diversity at day 60, it came from recipient T cells and thymic progenitors that had survived. One year post-transplant, T-cell counts and diversity were largely derived from T cells produced anew.

CDR1 and CDR2 (germline): SSHAT, FNYEAQ (reference sequence). The CDR3 covers 15 residues. The V gene lost 4 bases and the J gene lost 0 bases, with 12 bases spanning the gap. The TCRbeta library was prepared with unique molecular identifiers. TCRdb processed the PCR reads anew with MiXCR; each CDR3 protein has one entry. Among around 230,000 distinct CDR3 sequences, roughly 15% were seen once, and the ten largest hold 40% to 50%. The sequence came from a male patient between 2 and 9 years old who had a stem cell transplant for acute lymphoblastic leukemia, so the T cells may come from the graft donor. The specimen was PBMCs, mostly from graft donor cells, collected 360 days after TCRalphabeta/CD19-depleted stem cell transplant. This chain joins TRBV7-7 and TRBJ1-1; no clear D. CDR3 coding DNA: TGTGCCAGCAGCTCCCGAGGGAAGCTGAACACTGAAGCTTTCTTT. It translates to CASSSRGKLNTEAFF.